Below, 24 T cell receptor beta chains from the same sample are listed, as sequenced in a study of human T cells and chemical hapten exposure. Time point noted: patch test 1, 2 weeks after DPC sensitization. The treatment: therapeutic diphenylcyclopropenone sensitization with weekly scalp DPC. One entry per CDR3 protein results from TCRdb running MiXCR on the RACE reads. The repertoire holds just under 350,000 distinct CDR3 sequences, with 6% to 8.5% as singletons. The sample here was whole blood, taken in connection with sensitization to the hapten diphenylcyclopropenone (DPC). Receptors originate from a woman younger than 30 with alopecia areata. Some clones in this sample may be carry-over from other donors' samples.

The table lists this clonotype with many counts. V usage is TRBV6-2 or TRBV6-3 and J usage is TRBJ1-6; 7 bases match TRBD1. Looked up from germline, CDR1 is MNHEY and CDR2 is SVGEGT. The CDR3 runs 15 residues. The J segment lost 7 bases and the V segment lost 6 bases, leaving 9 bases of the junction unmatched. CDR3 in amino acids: CASSSAGTVNSPLHF. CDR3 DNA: TGTGCCAGCAGCTCTGCCGGGACAGTCAATTCACCCCTCCACTTT.

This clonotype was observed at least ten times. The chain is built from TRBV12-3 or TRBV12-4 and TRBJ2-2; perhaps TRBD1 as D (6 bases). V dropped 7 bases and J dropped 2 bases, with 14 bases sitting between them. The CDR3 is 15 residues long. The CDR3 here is CASNNKGGNTGELFF. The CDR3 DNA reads TGTGCCAGCAACAATAAAGGGGGAAACACCGGGGAGCTGTTTTTT.

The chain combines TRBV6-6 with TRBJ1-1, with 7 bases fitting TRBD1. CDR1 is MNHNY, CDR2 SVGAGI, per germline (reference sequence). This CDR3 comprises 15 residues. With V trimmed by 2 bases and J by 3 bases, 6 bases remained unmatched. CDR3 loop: CASSYPTGSDTEAFF. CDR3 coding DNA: TGTGCCAGCAGTTACCCGACAGGGTCGGACACTGAAGCTTTCTTT.

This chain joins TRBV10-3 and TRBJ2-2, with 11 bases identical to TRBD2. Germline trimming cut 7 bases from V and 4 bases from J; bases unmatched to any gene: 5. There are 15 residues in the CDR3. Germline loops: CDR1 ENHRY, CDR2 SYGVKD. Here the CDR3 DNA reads TGTGCCATCACTCCGGGACTAGCGGTCACCGGGGAGCTGTTTTTT. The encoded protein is CAITPGLAVTGELFF.

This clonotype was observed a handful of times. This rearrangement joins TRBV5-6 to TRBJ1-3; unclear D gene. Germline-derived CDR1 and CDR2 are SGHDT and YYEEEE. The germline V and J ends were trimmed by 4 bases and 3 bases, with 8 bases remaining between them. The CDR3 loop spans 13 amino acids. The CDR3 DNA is TGTGCCAGCAGCCAGGACCGTGGAAACACCATATATTTT. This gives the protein CASSQDRGNTIYF.

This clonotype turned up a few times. The CDR3 bases are TGTGCCAGCAGCGCAGGACCTTCGTTGAATGAGCAGTTCTTC. It encodes CASSAGPSLNEQFF. The chain couples TRBV5-5 to TRBJ2-1; D uncertain. This CDR3 comprises 14 residues. The V and J ends lost 4 bases and 7 bases respectively, with 15 bases between them. CDR1 and CDR2 from the germline V gene are SGHKS and YYEKEE (reference sequence).

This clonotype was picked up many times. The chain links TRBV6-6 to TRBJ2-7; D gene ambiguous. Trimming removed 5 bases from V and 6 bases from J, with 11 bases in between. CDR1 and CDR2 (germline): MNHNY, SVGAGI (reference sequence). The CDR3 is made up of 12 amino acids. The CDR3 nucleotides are TGTGCCAGCAGTGGCCCGACATCCGAGCAGTACTTC. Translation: CASSGPTSEQYF.

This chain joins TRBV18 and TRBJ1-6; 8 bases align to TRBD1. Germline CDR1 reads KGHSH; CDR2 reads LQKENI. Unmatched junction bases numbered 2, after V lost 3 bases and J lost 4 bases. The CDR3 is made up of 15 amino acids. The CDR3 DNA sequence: TGTGCCAGCTCACCGGGACAGGAGTATAATTCACCCCTCCACTTT. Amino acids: CASSPGQEYNSPLHF.

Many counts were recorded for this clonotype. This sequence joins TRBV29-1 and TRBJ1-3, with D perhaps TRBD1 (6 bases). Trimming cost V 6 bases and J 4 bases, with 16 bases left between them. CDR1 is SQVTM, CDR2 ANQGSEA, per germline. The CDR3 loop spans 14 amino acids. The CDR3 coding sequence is TGCAGCGTCGGGGGGGCGACGGAAGGAAACACCATATATTTT. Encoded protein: CSVGGATEGNTIYF.

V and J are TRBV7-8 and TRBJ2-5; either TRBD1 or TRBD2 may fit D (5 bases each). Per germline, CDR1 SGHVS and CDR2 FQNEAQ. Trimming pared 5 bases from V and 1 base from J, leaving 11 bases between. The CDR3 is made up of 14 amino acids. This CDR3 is CASSGRDRQETQYF. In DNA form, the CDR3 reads TGTGCCAGCAGCGGCCGGGACCGCCAAGAGACCCAGTACTTC.

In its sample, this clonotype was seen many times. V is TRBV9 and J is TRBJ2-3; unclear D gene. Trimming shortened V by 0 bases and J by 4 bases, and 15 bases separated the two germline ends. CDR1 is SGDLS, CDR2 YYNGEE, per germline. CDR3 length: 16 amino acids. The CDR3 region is CASSVVGWSFPDTQYF. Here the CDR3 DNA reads TGTGCCAGCAGCGTAGTGGGGTGGAGTTTCCCAGATACGCAGTATTTT.

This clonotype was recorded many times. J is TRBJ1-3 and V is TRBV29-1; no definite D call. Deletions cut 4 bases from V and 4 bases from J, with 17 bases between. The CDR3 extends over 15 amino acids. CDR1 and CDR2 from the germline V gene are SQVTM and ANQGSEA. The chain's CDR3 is CSVVIIAGSGNTIYF. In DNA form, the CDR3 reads TGCAGCGTTGTTATTATAGCGGGATCCGGAAACACCATATATTTT.

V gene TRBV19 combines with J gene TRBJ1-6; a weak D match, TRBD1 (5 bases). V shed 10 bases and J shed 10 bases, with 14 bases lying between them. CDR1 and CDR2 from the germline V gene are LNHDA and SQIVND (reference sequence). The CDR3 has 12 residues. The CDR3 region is CAIGTAGSPLHF. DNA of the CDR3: TGTGCCATCGGGACTGCTGGGTCACCCCTCCACTTT.

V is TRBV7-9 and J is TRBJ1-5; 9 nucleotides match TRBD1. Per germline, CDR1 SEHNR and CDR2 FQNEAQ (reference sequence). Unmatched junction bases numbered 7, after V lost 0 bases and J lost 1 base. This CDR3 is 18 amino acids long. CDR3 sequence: CASSLAGGQGESNQPQHF. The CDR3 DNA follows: TGTGCCAGCAGCTTAGCGGGGGGACAGGGCGAGAGCAATCAGCCCCAGCATTTT.

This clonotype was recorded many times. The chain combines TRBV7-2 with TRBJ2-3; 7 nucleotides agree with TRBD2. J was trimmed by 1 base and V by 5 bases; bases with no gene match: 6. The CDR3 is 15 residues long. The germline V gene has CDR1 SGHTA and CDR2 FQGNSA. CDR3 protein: CASSRSGSGTDTQYF. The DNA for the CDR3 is TGTGCCAGCAGCCGTAGCGGGTCTGGCACAGATACGCAGTATTTT.

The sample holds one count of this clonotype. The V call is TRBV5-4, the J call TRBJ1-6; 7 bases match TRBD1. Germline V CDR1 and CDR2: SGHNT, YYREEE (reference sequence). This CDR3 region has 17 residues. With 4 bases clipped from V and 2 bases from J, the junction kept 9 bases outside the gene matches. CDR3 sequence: CASSEGQADPYNSPLHF. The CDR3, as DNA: TGTGCCAGCAGCGAAGGACAGGCCGACCCCTATAATTCACCCCTCCACTTT.

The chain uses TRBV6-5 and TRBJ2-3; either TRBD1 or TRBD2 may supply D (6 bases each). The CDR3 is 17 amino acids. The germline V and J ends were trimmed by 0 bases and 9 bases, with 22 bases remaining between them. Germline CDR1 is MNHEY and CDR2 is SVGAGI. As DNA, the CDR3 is TGTGCCAGCAGTTACTCGACTTCGGGGGACACGGGCCCCACGCAGTATTTT. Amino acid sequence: CASSYSTSGDTGPTQYF.

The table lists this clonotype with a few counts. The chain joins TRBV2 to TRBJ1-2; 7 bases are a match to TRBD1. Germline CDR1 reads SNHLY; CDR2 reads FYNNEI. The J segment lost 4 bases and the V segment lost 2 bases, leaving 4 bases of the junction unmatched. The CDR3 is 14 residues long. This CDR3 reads CASSETGVFYGYTF. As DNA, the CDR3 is TGTGCCAGCAGTGAAACAGGGGTGTTCTATGGCTACACCTTC.

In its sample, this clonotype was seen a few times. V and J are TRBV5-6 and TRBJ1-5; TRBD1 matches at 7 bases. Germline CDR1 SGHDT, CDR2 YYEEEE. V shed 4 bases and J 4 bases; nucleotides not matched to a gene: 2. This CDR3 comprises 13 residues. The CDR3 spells CASSKDRNQPQHF. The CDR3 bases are TGTGCCAGCAGCAAGGACAGGAATCAGCCCCAGCATTTT.

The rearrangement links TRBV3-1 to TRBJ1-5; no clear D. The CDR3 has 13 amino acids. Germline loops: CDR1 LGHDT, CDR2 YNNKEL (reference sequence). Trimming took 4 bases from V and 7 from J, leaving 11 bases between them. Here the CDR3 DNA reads TGTGCCAGCAGCCGCGACCTGGAGCAGCCCCAGCATTTT. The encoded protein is CASSRDLEQPQHF.

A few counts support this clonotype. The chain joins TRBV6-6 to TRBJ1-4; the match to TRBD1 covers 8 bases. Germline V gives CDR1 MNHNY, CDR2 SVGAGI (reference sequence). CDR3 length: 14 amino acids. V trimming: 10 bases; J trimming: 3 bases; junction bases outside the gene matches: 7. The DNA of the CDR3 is TGTGCCACGCTTAGGGGACAGGCTAATGAAAAACTGTTTTTT. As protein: CATLRGQANEKLFF.

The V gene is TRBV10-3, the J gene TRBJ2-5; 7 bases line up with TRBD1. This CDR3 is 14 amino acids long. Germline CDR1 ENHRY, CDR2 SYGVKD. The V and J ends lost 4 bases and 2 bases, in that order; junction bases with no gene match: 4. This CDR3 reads CAISGGQPQETQYF. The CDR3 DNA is TGTGCCATCAGTGGGGGACAGCCGCAAGAGACCCAGTACTTC.

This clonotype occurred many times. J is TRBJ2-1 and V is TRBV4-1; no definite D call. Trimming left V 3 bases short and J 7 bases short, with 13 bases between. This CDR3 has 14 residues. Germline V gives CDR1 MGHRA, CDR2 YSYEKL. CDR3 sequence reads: CASSHPFLGNEQFF. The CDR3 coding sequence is TGCGCCAGCAGCCACCCCTTTTTAGGGAATGAGCAGTTCTTC.

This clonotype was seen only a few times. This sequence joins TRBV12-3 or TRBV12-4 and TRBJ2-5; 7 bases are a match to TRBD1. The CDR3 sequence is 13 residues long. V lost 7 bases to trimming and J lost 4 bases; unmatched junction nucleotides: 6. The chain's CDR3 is CASTPDRAETQYF. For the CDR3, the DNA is TGTGCCAGCACCCCCGACAGGGCAGAGACCCAGTACTTC.